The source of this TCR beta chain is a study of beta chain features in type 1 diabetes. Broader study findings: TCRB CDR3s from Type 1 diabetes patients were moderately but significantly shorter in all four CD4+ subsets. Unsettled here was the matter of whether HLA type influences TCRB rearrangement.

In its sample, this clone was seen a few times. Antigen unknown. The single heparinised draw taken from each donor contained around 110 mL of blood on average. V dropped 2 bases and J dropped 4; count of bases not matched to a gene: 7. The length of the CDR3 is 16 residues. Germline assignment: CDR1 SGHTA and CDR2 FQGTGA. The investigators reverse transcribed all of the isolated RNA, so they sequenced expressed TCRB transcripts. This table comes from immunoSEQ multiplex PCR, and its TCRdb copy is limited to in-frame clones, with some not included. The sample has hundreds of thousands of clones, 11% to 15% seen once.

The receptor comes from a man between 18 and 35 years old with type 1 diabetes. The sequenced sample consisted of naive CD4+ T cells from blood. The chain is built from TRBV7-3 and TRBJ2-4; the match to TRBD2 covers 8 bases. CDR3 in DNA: TGTGCCAGCAGCTTAGCTTCGGAGCGGGGGAAAAACATTCAGTACTTC. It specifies CASSLASERGKNIQYF.